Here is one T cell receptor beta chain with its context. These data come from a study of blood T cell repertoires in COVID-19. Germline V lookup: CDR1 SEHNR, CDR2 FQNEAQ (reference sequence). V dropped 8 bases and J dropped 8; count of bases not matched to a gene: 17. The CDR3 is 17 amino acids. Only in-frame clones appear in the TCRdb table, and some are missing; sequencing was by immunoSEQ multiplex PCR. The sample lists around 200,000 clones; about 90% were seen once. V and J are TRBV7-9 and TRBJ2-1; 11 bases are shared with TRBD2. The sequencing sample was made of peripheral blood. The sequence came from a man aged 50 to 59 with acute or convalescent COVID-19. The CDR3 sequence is CASFPDYWLAGGHEQFF. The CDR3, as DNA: TGTGCCAGCTTCCCGGACTATTGGCTAGCGGGAGGCCATGAGCAGTTCTTC. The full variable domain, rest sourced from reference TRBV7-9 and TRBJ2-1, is DTGVSQNPRHKITKRGQNVTFRCDPISEHNRLYWYRQTLGQGPEFLTYFQNEAQLEKSRLLSDRFSAERPKGSFSTLEIQRTEQGDSAMYLCASFPDYWLAGGHEQFFGPGTRLTVL.